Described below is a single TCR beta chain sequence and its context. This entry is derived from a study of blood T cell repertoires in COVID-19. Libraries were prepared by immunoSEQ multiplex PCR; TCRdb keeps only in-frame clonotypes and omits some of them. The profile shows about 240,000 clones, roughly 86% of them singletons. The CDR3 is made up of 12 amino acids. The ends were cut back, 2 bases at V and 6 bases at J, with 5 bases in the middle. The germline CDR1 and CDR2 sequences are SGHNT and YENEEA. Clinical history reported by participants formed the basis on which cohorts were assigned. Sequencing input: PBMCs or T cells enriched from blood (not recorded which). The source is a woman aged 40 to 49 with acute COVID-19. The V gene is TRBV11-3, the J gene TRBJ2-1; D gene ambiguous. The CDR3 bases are TGTGCCAGCAGCTTAAGCCTCAATGAGCAGTTCTTC. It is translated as CASSLSLNEQFF. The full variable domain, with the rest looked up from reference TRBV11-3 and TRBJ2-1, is EAGVVQSPRYKIIEKKQPVAFWCNPISGHNTLYWYLQNLGQGPELLIRYENEEAVDDSQLPKDRFSAERLKGVDSTLKIQPAELGDSAVYLCASSLSLNEQFFGPGTRLTVL.